This T cell receptor beta chain was captured by sequencing in a study of control samples from healthy donors and cancer patients. Trimming shortened V by 7 bases and J by 7 bases, and 10 bases separated the two germline ends. The CDR3 sequence is 12 residues long. Looked up from germline, CDR1 is SEHNR and CDR2 is FQNEAQ (reference sequence). Sequencing used immunoSEQ multiplex PCR; TCRdb keeps in-frame clones, though not all of them. This table holds approximately 94,000 clones, approximately 84% found once. Input material: PBMCs. The J gene is TRBJ2-2, the V gene TRBV7-9; D perhaps matches TRBD1 (6 bases). The receptor's source is a man between 65 and 79 years old with lung cancer. CDR3 amino acids: CASTGGFGELFF. Here the CDR3 DNA reads TGTGCCAGCACTGGGGGCTTCGGGGAGCTGTTTTTT.